This T cell receptor beta chain originates from a study of shared clonotypes between healthy human individuals. Whole-study results and caveats: Even with large depth, rarefaction showed that sorted-subset sequencing was incomplete. Represented diversity, genetic and exposure-history alike, was limited by few donors.

This clone appeared once. What it binds is not known. Assay: immunoSEQ multiplex PCR; the TCRdb copy retains only in-frame clones and omits some. The sample holds approximately 840,000 clones, about 96% seen once. Germline V gene sequence: CDR1 MNHEY, CDR2 SVGAGI. With 0 bases clipped from V and 7 bases from J, the junction kept 10 bases outside the gene matches. This CDR3 region has 16 residues. The naive CD8 subset, CD45RO-negative cells positively selected for CCR7, excluded terminally differentiated effector memory CD45RA+ cells. Healthy HIV-negative adults with no recent acute infections or vaccinations were recruited as donors. Only Caucasian adults living in Nashville, Tennessee served as donors.

The clonotype was recovered from a man aged 25-45 years in good health. The V call is TRBV6-5, the J call TRBJ1-1, with TRBD1 matching over 8 bases. The sequenced sample was naive CD8+ T cells sorted from blood. CDR3 sequence reads: CASSYSLPDRVHEAFF. CDR3 DNA sequence: TGTGCCAGCAGTTACTCGTTGCCGGACAGGGTTCATGAAGCTTTCTTT.